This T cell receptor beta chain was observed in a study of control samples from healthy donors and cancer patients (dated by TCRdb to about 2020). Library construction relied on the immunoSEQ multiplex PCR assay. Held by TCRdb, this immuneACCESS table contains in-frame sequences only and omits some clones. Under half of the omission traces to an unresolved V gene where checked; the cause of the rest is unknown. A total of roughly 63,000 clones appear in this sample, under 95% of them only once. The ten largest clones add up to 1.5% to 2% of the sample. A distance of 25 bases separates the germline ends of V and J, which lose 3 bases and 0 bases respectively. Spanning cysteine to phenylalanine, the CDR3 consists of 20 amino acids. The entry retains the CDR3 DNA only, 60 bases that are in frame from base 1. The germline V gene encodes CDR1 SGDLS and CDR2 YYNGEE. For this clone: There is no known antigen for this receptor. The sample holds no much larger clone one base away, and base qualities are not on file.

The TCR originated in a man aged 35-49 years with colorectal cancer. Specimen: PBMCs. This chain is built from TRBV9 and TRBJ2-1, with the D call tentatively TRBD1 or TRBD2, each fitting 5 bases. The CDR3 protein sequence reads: CASSAFFSGPALSSYNEQFF. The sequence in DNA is TGTGCCAGCAGCGCCTTTTTCTCGGGACCAGCCTTAAGCTCCTACAATGAGCAGTTCTTC.